The clone carrying this T cell receptor (beta chain) was observed once. This specimen comes from a study of Ad26.COV2.S vaccination and SARS-CoV-2 variants. Libraries were prepared by immunoSEQ multiplex PCR; TCRdb keeps only in-frame clonotypes and omits some of them. The sample shows a few hundred thousand clones, about 80% of them seen only once. Sample treatment: some 20 received Ad26.COV2.S at low or high dose, single or two shots; five or six received placebo; per-sample allocation not given. The investigators took samples on day 63 after the first vaccine or placebo injection. Trimming stripped 1 base from V and 9 bases from J, with 16 bases between. CDR3 size: 15 residues. Looked up from germline, CDR1 is SGHTA and CDR2 is FQGTGA.

The source material was peripheral blood, sampled in a trial of Ad26.COV2.S vaccine versus placebo. The TCR was taken from a person aged 18-60 years who received the Ad26.COV2.S COVID-19 vaccine or a placebo. The rearrangement links TRBV7-3 to TRBJ2-1; no clear D. DNA for the CDR3: TGTGCCAGCAGCTTAAGTCGCGACCCCCCTAGTGAGCAGTTCTTC. It translates to CASSLSRDPPSEQFF.